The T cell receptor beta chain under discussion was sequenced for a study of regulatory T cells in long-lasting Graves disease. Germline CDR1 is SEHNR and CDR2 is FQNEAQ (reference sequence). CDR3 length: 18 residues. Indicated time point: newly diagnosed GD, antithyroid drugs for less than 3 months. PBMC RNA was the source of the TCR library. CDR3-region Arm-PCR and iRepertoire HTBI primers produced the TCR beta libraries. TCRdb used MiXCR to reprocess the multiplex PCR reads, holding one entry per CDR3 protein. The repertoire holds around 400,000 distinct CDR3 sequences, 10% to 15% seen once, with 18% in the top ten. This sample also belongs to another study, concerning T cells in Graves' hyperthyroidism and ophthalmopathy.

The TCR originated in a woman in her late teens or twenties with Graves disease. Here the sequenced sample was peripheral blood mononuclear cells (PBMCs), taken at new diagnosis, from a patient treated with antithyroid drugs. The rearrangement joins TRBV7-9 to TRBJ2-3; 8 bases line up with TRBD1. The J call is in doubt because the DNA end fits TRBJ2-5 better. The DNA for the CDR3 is TGTGCCAGCAGCTTTACGATCCGACAGGGGTTTTCGCGAGAGACCCAGTACTTC. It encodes CASSFTIRQGFSRETQYF.